The clone carrying this TCR beta chain was seen many times. Antigen unknown. Time point here: newly diagnosed GD, antithyroid drugs for less than 3 months. Generation of the TCR library employed RNA extracted from PBMCs. The record originates from a study of regulatory T cells in long-lasting Graves disease. Study-wide results and limits: Relative to newly diagnosed Graves' patients, persistent ones had lower TCR diversity.

HTBI primers from iRepertoire and Arm-PCR of CDR3 regions yielded the TCR beta libraries. TCRdb analysed the multiplex PCR reads with MiXCR anew, one entry per CDR3 protein. Here the sample spans 380,000 or so distinct CDR3 sequences, around 15% being singletons. Trimming left V 1 base short and J 6 bases short, with 7 bases between. Germline V gene sequence: CDR1 LGHDT, CDR2 YNNKEL (reference sequence). The CDR3 consists of 13 residues. Another study also made use of these data, one on T cells in Graves' hyperthyroidism and ophthalmopathy.

The chain carries TRBV3-1 and TRBJ2-1, with D possibly TRBD2 on 5 matching bases. Sequenced material: peripheral blood mononuclear cells (PBMCs), taken at new diagnosis, from a patient treated with antithyroid drugs. The receptor was isolated from a young woman with Graves disease. CDR3 loop: CASSQGRLNEQFF. The DNA for the CDR3 is TGTGCCAGCAGCCAAGGGAGGCTCAATGAGCAGTTCTTC.